One sample yielded the 5 T cell receptor beta chains listed below, sequenced in a study of blood T cell repertoires in COVID-19. Sequencing used immunoSEQ multiplex PCR; TCRdb keeps in-frame clones, though not all of them. The repertoire includes roughly 250,000 clones, roughly 90% of them detected once, and approximately 4% sits in the top ten. The sequenced material came from peripheral blood. The receptors shown here come from a man aged 55 to 69 who had recovered from COVID-19.

The gene calls are TRBV9 and TRBJ2-1, with TRBD2 as a possible D gene (5 bases). Germline V lookup: CDR1 SGDLS, CDR2 YYNGEE. There are 14 residues in the CDR3. The V gene lost 3 bases and the J gene lost 7 bases, with 14 bases spanning the gap. CDR3 DNA sequence: TGTGCCAGCAGCGCCCCCGGGGTTCGGAATGAGCAGTTCTTC. This codes for CASSAPGVRNEQFF.

The rearrangement uses TRBV11-3 and TRBJ2-2, with 9 positions matching TRBD2. From germline, CDR1 is SGHNT and CDR2 YENEEA. The CDR3 runs 15 residues. V was clipped by 1 base and J by 4 bases; unmatched bases: 1. The CDR3 coding sequence is TGTGCCAGCAGCTTAGCGACTAGCGGCACCGGGGAGCTGTTTTTT. Translation: CASSLATSGTGELFF.

The table lists this clone with a count of one. The chain has TRBV6-1 and TRBJ1-4; D gene uncertain. The CDR3 runs to 17 residues. Germline CDR1 reads MNHNS; CDR2 reads SASEGT. With 4 bases removed from V and 8 bases from J, the gap between germline ends came to 23 bases. This chain's CDR3 is CASSGRGPGPGVEKLFF. The CDR3 nucleotides read TGTGCCAGCAGTGGCCGGGGTCCTGGGCCCGGCGTCGAAAAACTGTTTTTT.

The sample holds one count of this clone. The V and J genes are TRBV6-5 and TRBJ1-3, with D maybe TRBD1 (6 bases). V lost 6 bases, J lost 4 bases, and 16 bases lay in between. CDR3 length: 15 residues. Germline V gene lookup returns CDR1 MNHEY and CDR2 SVGAGI. CDR3 coding DNA: TGTGCCAGCAGGGGTTCGTACAGGGCCGGAAACACCATATATTTT. It yields the protein CASRGSYRAGNTIYF.

A single count supports this clone. This chain connects TRBV7-2 to TRBJ2-7; 8 bases align to TRBD2. The CDR3 covers 13 residues. The germline CDR1 and CDR2 sequences are SGHTA and FQGNSA. V trimming: 6 bases; J trimming: 0 bases; junction bases outside the gene matches: 1. CDR3 region: CASRSGSSYEQYF. The CDR3 nucleotides are TGTGCCAGCAGGAGCGGGAGCTCCTACGAGCAGTACTTC.